This TCR beta chain appears in the sequencing data of a study of PD-1 blockade in classical Hodgkin lymphoma. There was relapse after autologous stem cell transplantation in every patient, and there was variation in brentuximab vedotin exposure. Data came from immunoSEQ multiplex PCR; TCRdb stores just in-frame clones and leaves some out. The sample shows 20,000 to 30,000 clones, about 82% of them seen only once. Between the trimmed V and J ends, which lost 4 bases and 2 bases, there was a span of 12 bases. The germline V gene has CDR1 SGDLS and CDR2 YYNGEE. This CDR3 comprises 14 residues. About this clone: No antigen is known for it.

Study-level results: Those patients who began receiving nivolumab less than 1 year after ASCT had lower diversity, and they were excluded. CD4+ but not CD8+ TCR diversity rose significantly by C4D1. Healthy donors reportedly exceeded newly diagnosed patients in baseline TCR diversity.

This specimen consisted of peripheral blood mononuclear cells (PBMCs), obtained before the second cycle of nivolumab. This chain uses TRBV9 with TRBJ2-5; TRBD2 might be the D (6 bases). This receptor was obtained from a human donor with classical Hodgkin lymphoma. The CDR3 coding sequence is TGTGCCAGCAGCCCCCTCCGGGGGCAAGAGACCCAGTACTTC. Its translation is CASSPLRGQETQYF.